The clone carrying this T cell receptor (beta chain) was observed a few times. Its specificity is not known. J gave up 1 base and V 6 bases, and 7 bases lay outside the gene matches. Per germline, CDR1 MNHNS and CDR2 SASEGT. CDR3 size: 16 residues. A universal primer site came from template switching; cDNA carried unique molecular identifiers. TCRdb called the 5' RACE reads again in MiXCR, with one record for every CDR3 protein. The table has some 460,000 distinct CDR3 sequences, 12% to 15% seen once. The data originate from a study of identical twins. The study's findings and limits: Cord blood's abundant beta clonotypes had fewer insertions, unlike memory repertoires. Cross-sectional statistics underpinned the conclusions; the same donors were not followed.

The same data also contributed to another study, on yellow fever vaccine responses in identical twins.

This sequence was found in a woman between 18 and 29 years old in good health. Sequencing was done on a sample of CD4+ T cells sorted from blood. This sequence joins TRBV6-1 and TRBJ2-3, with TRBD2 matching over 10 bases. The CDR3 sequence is CASSDGLAGGTDTQYF. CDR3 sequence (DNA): TGTGCCAGCAGCGACGGGCTAGCGGGAGGCACAGATACGCAGTATTTT.